These 9 T cell receptor beta chains came from one sample sequenced in a study of blood T cell repertoires in COVID-19. The method was immunoSEQ multiplex PCR; TCRdb's version includes in-frame clones alone and lacks a portion of them. The sample lists 200,000 to 250,000 clones; 82% were seen once. Source material: PBMCs or T cells enriched from blood (not recorded which). These receptor sequences come from a woman aged 60 to 75 who had recovered from COVID-19.

This chain uses TRBV19 with TRBJ2-3, with 9 bases aligning to TRBD1. Germline CDR1 and CDR2: LNHDA and SQIVND (reference sequence). With 2 bases clipped from V and 4 bases from J, the junction kept 4 bases outside the gene matches. The CDR3 covers 15 residues. The CDR3 nucleotides are TGTGCCAGTAGTATATGGACAGGGGTTCCAGATACGCAGTATTTT. Its translation is CASSIWTGVPDTQYF.

A single count supports this clone. The rearrangement links TRBV6-5 to TRBJ1-1; D is unclear. The V end lost 6 bases, the J end lost 11 bases, and 10 bases lay between the germline ends. The CDR3 contains 10 residues. Germline CDR1 is MNHEY and CDR2 is SVGAGI. The CDR3 loop reads CASSLNVAFF. CDR3 DNA: TGTGCCAGCAGCCTTAATGTCGCTTTCTTT.

The genes are TRBV2 and TRBJ2-7, with unresolved D. Trimming left V 6 bases short and J 2 bases short, with 14 bases between. The germline V gene has CDR1 SNHLY and CDR2 FYNNEI. The CDR3 totals 14 residues. CDR3 in DNA: TGTGCCAGCAGCGCTAAAGAGGCAACCTACGAGCAGTACTTC. This gives the protein CASSAKEATYEQYF.

This clone was counted only a few times. The chain is built from TRBV7-9 and TRBJ1-2; weak D call: TRBD1 (5 bases). The germline V and J ends were trimmed by 4 bases and 4 bases, with 25 bases remaining between them. CDR1 and CDR2 (germline): SEHNR, FQNEAQ (reference sequence). The CDR3 spans 18 residues. In DNA form, the CDR3 reads TGTGCCAGCAGCTCATGGTCCTTCGACAGAGATAAACTCTATGGCTACACCTTC. Translated, it gives CASSSWSFDRDKLYGYTF.

The chain employs TRBV4-3 and TRBJ2-4; D is possibly TRBD1 (5 bases). V was cut by 0 bases and J by 1 base, with 13 bases left in between. CDR1 and CDR2 (germline): LGHNA, YSLEER. This CDR3 contains 17 residues. The CDR3 region is CASSQDRISGAKNIQYF. The DNA of the CDR3 is TGCGCCAGCAGCCAAGATCGAATATCAGGGGCCAAAAACATTCAGTACTTC.

The rearrangement uses TRBV18 and TRBJ2-1, with 8 bases aligning to TRBD2. The germline CDR1 and CDR2 sequences are KGHSH and LQKENI. After removal of 0 bases from V and 5 bases from J, the junction contained 6 bases not matched to a gene. The CDR3 is 16 amino acids. The CDR3 nucleotides read TGTGCCAGCTCACCACCGGGAACTAGCGGAGACAATGAGCAGTTCTTC. It translates to CASSPPGTSGDNEQFF.

The rearrangement links TRBV6-5 to TRBJ1-1; no clear D gene. The germline CDR1 and CDR2 sequences are MNHEY and SVGAGI. Trimming left V 7 bases short and J 1 base short, with 16 bases between. The CDR3 covers 15 residues. CDR3 amino acids: CASTHPWARNTEAFF. CDR3 bases: TGTGCCAGCACCCACCCGTGGGCCAGGAACACTGAAGCTTTCTTT.

The CDR3 DNA reads as TGTGCCACTACTGAACAGTCTGGGGCCAACGTCCTGACTTTC. This gives the protein CATTEQSGANVLTF. The chain has TRBV6-5 and TRBJ2-6, with D hard to call. V was trimmed by 10 bases and J by 1 base, leaving 11 bases between them. The CDR3 covers 14 residues. Germline assignment: CDR1 MNHEY and CDR2 SVGAGI.

J is TRBJ2-1 and V is TRBV7-9; 8 positions match TRBD2. Germline assignment: CDR1 SEHNR and CDR2 FQNEAQ (reference sequence). After removal of 5 bases from V and 4 bases from J, the junction contained 10 bases not matched to a gene. This CDR3 spans 16 amino acids. CDR3 protein: CASSPRASGQYNEQFF. The CDR3 region has the DNA TGTGCCAGCAGCCCGCGGGCTAGCGGGCAATACAATGAGCAGTTCTTC.